These 25 T cell receptor beta chains were sequenced from one sample in a study of blood T cells in healthy people across ages. The authors ran a second PCR of about 7 to 11 cycles using a sample-barcoded 5' primer and a J-beta primer mix. Each CDR3 protein gets one entry after TCRdb re-called the 5' RACE reads with MiXCR. The sample lists over 1.5 million distinct CDR3 sequences; roughly 50% were seen once. Sequenced sample: blood. The receptors stem from a woman between 40 and 50 years old in good health.

The chain combines TRBV15 with TRBJ1-5; maybe TRBD1 (6 bases). This CDR3 is 14 amino acids long. The V end was cut by 8 bases, the J end by 2 bases, with 13 bases between. Germline V gene lookup returns CDR1 LNHNV and CDR2 YYDKDF (reference sequence). Here the CDR3 reads CATRIQGGNQPQHF. Written as DNA, the CDR3 is TGTGCCACCCGGATACAGGGTGGCAATCAGCCCCAGCATTTT.

The CDR3 sequence is CAISRGDSSKQPQHF. CDR3 DNA: TGTGCCATCAGTCGAGGGGACAGTAGTAAGCAGCCCCAGCATTTT. The chain couples TRBV10-3 to TRBJ1-5; 7 nucleotides align to TRBD1. CDR3 length equals 15 residues. The germline V gene has CDR1 ENHRY and CDR2 SYGVKD. V shed 5 bases and J 7 bases; nucleotides not matched to a gene: 11.

The chain couples TRBV24-1 to TRBJ2-4, with D possibly matching TRBD1 (6 bases). V lost 3 bases and J 15 bases, leaving 11 bases between the germline ends. Germline V CDR1 and CDR2: KGHDR, SFDVKD. The length of the CDR3 is 11 residues. CDR3 sequence reads: CATSDEQGRYF. The CDR3 region has the DNA TGTGCCACCAGTGATGAACAGGGTCGGTACTTC.

CDR3 nucleotide sequence: TGTGCCAGCAGTTTAGACGCCGCCGTCATCACGCAGTATTTT. This gives the protein CASSLDAAVITQYF. The V call is TRBV12-3 or TRBV12-4, the J call TRBJ2-3, with D unclear. V was pared by 1 base and J by 9 bases, with 14 bases between. This CDR3 spans 14 amino acids.

CDR3 loop: CASRSRETYEQYF. The CDR3 region has the DNA TGTGCCAGCAGGTCCCGGGAGACCTACGAGCAGTACTTC. The chain has TRBV12-3 or TRBV12-4 and TRBJ2-7; D is perhaps TRBD2 (6 bases). The CDR3 covers 13 residues. V shed 6 bases and J shed 2 bases, with 11 bases lying between them.

This clonotype has only a few counts. The chain couples TRBV2 to TRBJ1-2; TRBD1 aligns across 9 bases. This CDR3 is 19 amino acids long. Per germline, CDR1 SNHLY and CDR2 FYNNEI. V dropped 4 bases and J dropped 6; count of bases not matched to a gene: 21. CDR3 nucleotides: TGTGCCAGCAGTGCTTCTCGTTTGGGACAGGGCCTACTATGGGATGGCTACACCTTC. Translation: CASSASRLGQGLLWDGYTF.

The J gene is TRBJ2-1, the V gene TRBV7-6, with a tentative D call TRBD2 (5 bases). Trimming pared 1 base from V and 9 bases from J, leaving 13 bases between. The germline CDR1 and CDR2 sequences are SGHVS and FNYEAQ. This CDR3 has 14 residues. The CDR3 region has the DNA TGTGCCAGCAGCTTAGGTCGAACTAGGAGTGAGCAGTTCTTC. It codes for CASSLGRTRSEQFF. The variable domain in full, with the rest retrieved from reference TRBV7-6 and TRBJ2-1, is GAGVSQSPRYKVTKRGQDVALRCDPISGHVSLYWYRQALGQGPEFLTYFNYEAQQDKSGLPNDRFSAERPEGSISTLTIQRTEQRDSAMYRCASSLGRTRSEQFFGPGTRLTVL.

This chain links TRBV12-3 or TRBV12-4 with TRBJ1-6, with 7 nucleotides matching TRBD1. The CDR3 totals 16 residues. Trimming at V came to 3 bases and at J to 9 bases, leaving 11 bases not matched to a gene. The CDR3 DNA sequence: TGTGCCAGCAGTTTTGGAATAGGGGGCGGGGGTTCACCCCTCCACTTT. This gives the protein CASSFGIGGGGSPLHF.

A word on this clonotype: The germline gene is not matched at one end of the junction; a read error may be the cause. CDR3 amino acids: CTSSYSGENEQYF. CDR3 in DNA: TGTACCAGCAGTTACTCGGGGGAGAACGAGCAGTACTTC. The V call is TRBV6-5, the J call TRBJ2-4; weak D call: TRBD2 (6 bases). The J call is doubtful: the DNA matches TRBJ2-7 better. Per the germline V gene, CDR1 is MNHEY and CDR2 is SVGAGI. This CDR3 contains 13 residues.

The gene calls are TRBV7-2 and TRBJ1-3, with 7 bases matching TRBD1. Trimming removed 5 bases from V and 4 bases from J; junction bases left unmatched: 8. Germline loops: CDR1 SGHTA, CDR2 FQGNSA. The CDR3 is 15 residues long. CDR3 region: CASSPESRGGNTIYF. The CDR3 nucleotides read TGTGCCAGCAGCCCCGAGTCCAGGGGGGGAAACACCATATATTTT.

The J gene is TRBJ2-4, the V gene TRBV4-2; D possibly corresponds to TRBD1 (5 bases). The assigned J gene may be wrong: the sequence end matches TRBJ2-7 better. CDR1 is LGHNA and CDR2 is YNFKEQ in the germline V gene. This CDR3 spans 16 amino acids. This CDR3 reads CASSHDRYDSLYEQYF. The DNA of the CDR3 is TGTGCCAGCAGCCATGATCGATACGACAGCCTCTACGAGCAGTACTTC.

The gene calls are TRBV27 and TRBJ2-1; D gene unclear. The V and J ends lost 3 bases and 7 bases respectively, with 10 bases between them. The CDR3 length is 13 residues. The germline gives CDR1 MNHEY, CDR2 SMNVEV (reference sequence). CDR3 region: CASSLSEVNEQFF. CDR3 nucleotides: TGTGCCAGCAGTTTGAGTGAGGTGAATGAGCAGTTCTTC.

This clonotype was counted between two and nine times. V and J are TRBV20-1 and TRBJ1-2; D perhaps matches TRBD1 (6 bases). Between the trimmed V and J ends, which lost 0 bases and 4 bases, there was a span of 12 bases. The CDR3 length is 14 residues. Germline assignment: CDR1 DFQATT and CDR2 SNEGSKA (reference sequence). The CDR3 reads CSARDAGRGYGYTF. In DNA form, the CDR3 reads TGCAGTGCTAGAGATGCTGGCAGGGGCTATGGCTACACCTTC.

This chain connects TRBV9 to TRBJ1-1; D is undetermined. This CDR3 is 16 amino acids long. The germline V gene encodes CDR1 SGDLS and CDR2 YYNGEE. V lost 0 bases and J 1 base, leaving 13 bases between the germline ends. This chain's CDR3 is CASSVDEKPGNTEAFF. Here the CDR3 DNA reads TGTGCCAGCAGCGTAGATGAGAAGCCAGGGAACACTGAAGCTTTCTTT.

This chain links TRBV19 with TRBJ2-1; a weak D match, TRBD1 (6 bases). Germline V lookup: CDR1 LNHDA, CDR2 SQIVND (reference sequence). Trimming took off 4 bases at V and 9 bases at J, with 22 bases between the two ends. The CDR3 loop spans 16 amino acids. CDR3 sequence (DNA): TGTGCCAGTAGTACCCCCCGGGACATTGGTCTAGTTGAGCAGTTCTTC. As protein: CASSTPRDIGLVEQFF.

The chain uses TRBV7-9 and TRBJ2-1, with 7 bases that match TRBD2. V shed 5 bases and J 5 bases; nucleotides not matched to a gene: 15. This CDR3 region has 17 residues. Germline V CDR1 and CDR2: SEHNR, FQNEAQ (reference sequence). DNA for the CDR3: TGTGCCAGCAGCCGGGACGGGGGACTACCCCAAAACAATGAGCAGTTCTTC. This gives the protein CASSRDGGLPQNNEQFF.

This clonotype showed up just a few times. The chain carries TRBV6-1 and TRBJ2-5; 7 bases fit TRBD2. The CDR3 length is 17 residues. The V segment lost 1 base and the J segment 6 bases; nucleotides outside the gene matches: 14. From germline, CDR1 is MNHNS and CDR2 SASEGT. The CDR3 loop reads CASSEDGRAGVWKTQYF. Here the CDR3 DNA reads TGTGCCAGCAGTGAAGATGGGAGGGCGGGTGTATGGAAGACCCAGTACTTC.

This chain joins TRBV9 and TRBJ2-1; 10 nucleotides line up with TRBD1. There are 15 residues in the CDR3. The V segment lost 3 bases and the J segment 4 bases; nucleotides outside the gene matches: 4. The germline CDR1 and CDR2 sequences are SGDLS and YYNGEE. CDR3 amino acids: CASSAGQGEYNEQFF. For the CDR3, the DNA is TGTGCCAGCAGCGCCGGACAGGGGGAGTACAATGAGCAGTTCTTC. The full variable domain, completed using reference TRBV9 and TRBJ2-1, is DSGVTQTPKHLITATGQRVTLRCSPRSGDLSVYWYQQSLDQGLQFLIQYYNGEERAKGNILERFSAQQFPDLHSELNLSSLELGDSALYFCASSAGQGEYNEQFFGPGTRLTVL.

The J gene is TRBJ2-5, the V gene TRBV5-1, with no clear D. The J call may not be correct, given that the DNA end is closer to TRBJ2-7. CDR3 length: 15 residues. Germline V gene lookup returns CDR1 SGHRS and CDR2 YFSETQ. The CDR3 nucleotides read TGCGCCAGCAGCTTGGAGGCTCACAGTATCTACGAGCAGTACTTC. This translates into CASSLEAHSIYEQYF.

The DNA of the CDR3 is TGTGCCACAAAGCTCCGGGGAGGAGAGACCCAGTACTTC. It encodes CATKLRGGETQYF. The genes are TRBV7-2 and TRBJ2-5, with D possibly being TRBD2 (6 bases). The CDR3 has 13 amino acids. Trimming pared 10 bases from V and 4 bases from J, leaving 16 bases between. Per germline, CDR1 SGHTA and CDR2 FQGNSA.

The chain carries TRBV28 and TRBJ2-7; D possibly corresponds to TRBD2 (6 bases). The germline V gene has CDR1 MDHEN and CDR2 SYDVKM. V was cut by 5 bases and J by 1 base, with 12 bases left in between. This CDR3 contains 14 residues. The CDR3 DNA sequence: TGTGCCAGCAGTCTCCGACTAGTTTCCTACGAGCAGTACTTC. Its protein is CASSLRLVSYEQYF.

The chain employs TRBV12-3 or TRBV12-4 and TRBJ2-7; D possibly matches TRBD1 or TRBD2 (5 bases each). The germline V and J ends were trimmed by 6 bases and 7 bases, with 19 bases remaining between them. CDR3 length: 14 residues. The CDR3: CASSLPRDRAEQYF. CDR3 nucleotide sequence: TGTGCCAGCAGCCTGCCTCGGGACCGCGCAGAGCAGTACTTC.

V is TRBV27 and J is TRBJ2-3, with D possibly TRBD2 on 6 matching bases. V lost 6 bases and J lost 5, with 12 bases in between. The CDR3 spans 13 residues. The germline gives CDR1 MNHEY, CDR2 SMNVEV (reference sequence). CDR3 loop: CASSPGGVDTQYF. The DNA of the CDR3 is TGTGCCAGCAGCCCCGGCGGGGTAGATACGCAGTATTTT.

This clonotype appeared many times. The V call is TRBV29-1, the J call TRBJ2-7; D remains ambiguous. The germline gives CDR1 SQVTM, CDR2 ANQGSEA. Trimming removed 4 bases from V and 0 bases from J, with 7 bases in between. The CDR3 is made up of 12 amino acids. CDR3 bases: TGCAGCGTTGGACGGAGCTCCTACGAGCAGTACTTC. This codes for CSVGRSSYEQYF.

This clonotype showed up just a few times. The V and J genes are TRBV20-1 and TRBJ2-3; 12 nucleotides match TRBD2. Per the germline V gene, CDR1 is DFQATT and CDR2 is SNEGSKA (reference sequence). There are 15 residues in the CDR3. V shed 5 bases, J shed 5 bases, and the junction held 8 bases outside the gene matches. The CDR3 loop reads CSALPSTSGGDTQYF. CDR3 DNA: TGCAGTGCTCTCCCTTCGACTAGCGGGGGAGATACGCAGTATTTT.